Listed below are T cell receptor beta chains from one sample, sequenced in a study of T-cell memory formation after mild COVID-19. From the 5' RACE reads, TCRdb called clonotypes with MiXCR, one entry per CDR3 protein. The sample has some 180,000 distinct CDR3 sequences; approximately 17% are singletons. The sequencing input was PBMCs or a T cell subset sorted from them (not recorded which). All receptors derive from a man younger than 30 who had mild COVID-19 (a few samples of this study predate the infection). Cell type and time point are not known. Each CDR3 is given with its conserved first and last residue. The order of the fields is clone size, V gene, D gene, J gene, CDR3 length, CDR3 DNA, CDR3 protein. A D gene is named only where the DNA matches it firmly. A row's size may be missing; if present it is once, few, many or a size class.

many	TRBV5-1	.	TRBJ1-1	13	TGCGCCAGCAGCCCTGGTCGAGACACTGAAGCTTTCTTT	CASSPGRDTEAFF
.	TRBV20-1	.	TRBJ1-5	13	TGCAGTGCTAGAGAGGGCCCCAGTCAGCCCCAGCATTTT	CSAREGPSQPQHF
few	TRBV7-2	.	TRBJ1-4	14	TGTGCCAGCAGCTTATCCATAGGAGATGAAAAACTGTTTTTT	CASSLSIGDEKLFF
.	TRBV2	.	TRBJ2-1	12	TGTGCCAGCACGCGGTCAAGCAATGAGCAGTTCTTC	CASTRSSNEQFF
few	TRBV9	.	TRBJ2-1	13	TGTGCCAGCAGCGTAGGCGACTACAATGAGCAGTTCTTC	CASSVGDYNEQFF
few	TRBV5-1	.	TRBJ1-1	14	TGCGCCAGCAGCTTGGTCGCGGGACCCACTGAAGCTTTCTTT	CASSLVAGPTEAFF
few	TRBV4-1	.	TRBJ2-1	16	TGCGCCAGCAGCCAAGGGGGGGTCCACTCCTACAATGAGCAGTTCTTC	CASSQGGVHSYNEQFF
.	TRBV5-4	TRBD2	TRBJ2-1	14	TGTGCCAGCAGCCTGGGACTACTCGGGGGTGAGCAGTTCTTC	CASSLGLLGGEQFF
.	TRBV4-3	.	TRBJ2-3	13	TGCGCCAGCAGCCAACGGCAGTCAGATACGCAGTATTTT	CASSQRQSDTQYF
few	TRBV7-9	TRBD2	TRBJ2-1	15	TGTGCCAGCAGCCGCGGGGGACCCCCAGGTAATGAGCAGTTCTTC	CASSRGGPPGNEQFF
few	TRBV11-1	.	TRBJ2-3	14	TGTGCCAGCAGCCTAACGGGGGGCTCCAATACGCAGTATTTT	CASSLTGGSNTQYF
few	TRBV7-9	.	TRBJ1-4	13	TGTGCCAGCAGCTTAGGAGGGAATGAAAAACTGTTTTTT	CASSLGGNEKLFF
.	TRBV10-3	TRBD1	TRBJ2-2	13	TGTGCCAGCCGAGGGGGCGCCGGCGGGGAGCTGTTTTTT	CASRGGAGGELFF
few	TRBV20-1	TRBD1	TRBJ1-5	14	TGCAGTGCCACCCGGACAGGGTCGGATCAGCCCCAGCATTTT	CSATRTGSDQPQHF
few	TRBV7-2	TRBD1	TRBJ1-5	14	TGTGCCAGCAGCACCGGACAGGGGGTGTGGCCCCAGCATTTT	CASSTGQGVWPQHF
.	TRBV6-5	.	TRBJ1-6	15	TGTGCCAGCAGTTACGGGGGTCCTTACGATTCACCCCTCCACTTT	CASSYGGPYDSPLHF
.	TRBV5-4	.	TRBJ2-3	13	TGTGCCAGCAAGGGGGATAGCACAGATACGCAGTATTTT	CASKGDSTDTQYF
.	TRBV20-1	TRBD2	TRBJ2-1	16	TGCAGTGCTAGAGCCCCTAGCGGGTTGACCTACAATGAGCAGTTCTTC	CSARAPSGLTYNEQFF
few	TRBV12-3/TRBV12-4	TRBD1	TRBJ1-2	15	TGTGCCAGCAGGCCCCCCGCCGGGACAGGGGACGGCTACACCTTC	CASRPPAGTGDGYTF
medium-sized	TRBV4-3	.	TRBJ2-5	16	TGCGCCAGCAGCCAGGGCCCCGGGGCAGGGCAAGAGACCCAGTACTTC	CASSQGPGAGQETQYF
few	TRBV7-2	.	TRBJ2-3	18	TGTGCCAGCAGCTTAGGTTACCGTAGAGGCAGGACCACAGATACGCAGTATTTT	CASSLGYRRGRTTDTQYF
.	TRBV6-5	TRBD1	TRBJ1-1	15	TGTGCCAGCAGTTACTCTACCAGGGGGGAGACTGAAGCTTTCTTT	CASSYSTRGETEAFF
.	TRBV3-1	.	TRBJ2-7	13	TGTGCCAGCAGCCCTTCCGGGACCGGGTACCGGTACTTC	CASSPSGTGYRYF
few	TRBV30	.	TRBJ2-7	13	TGTGCCTTCTCCCCGGGACCGGGCTACGAGCAGTACTTC	CAFSPGPGYEQYF
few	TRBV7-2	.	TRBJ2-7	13	TGTGCCAGCAGAAATCCGGGGTTTGACGAGCAGTACTTC	CASRNPGFDEQYF
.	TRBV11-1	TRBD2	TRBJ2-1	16	TGTGCCAGCAGCATGACTAGCGGGTATTCCTACAATGAGCAGTTCTTC	CASSMTSGYSYNEQFF
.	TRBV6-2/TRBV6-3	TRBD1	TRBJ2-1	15	TGTGCCAGCAGTGAGACAGGGGCCTCCTACAATGAGCAGTTCTTC	CASSETGASYNEQFF
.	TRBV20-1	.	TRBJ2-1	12	TGCAGTGCTAGAAAGGGTCGCTCTGAGCAGTTCTTC	CSARKGRSEQFF
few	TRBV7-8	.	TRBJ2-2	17	TGTGCCAGCAGCCCCCAGGGCAGGCTCGCGAACACCGGGGAGCTGTTTTTT	CASSPQGRLANTGELFF
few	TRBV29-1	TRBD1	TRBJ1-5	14	TGCAGCGTCGGTCGGACAGGGGGCAATCAGCCCCAGCATTTT	CSVGRTGGNQPQHF
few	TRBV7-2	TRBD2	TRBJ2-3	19	TGTGCCAGCAGCCCCCGGGGCAGCGGGGGGGCCCCCTACACAGATACGCAGTATTTT	CASSPRGSGGAPYTDTQYF
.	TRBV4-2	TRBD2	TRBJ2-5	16	TGTGCCAGCAGCCAAGTAGGGGAGGGGCCACGGGAGACCCAGTACTTC	CASSQVGEGPRETQYF
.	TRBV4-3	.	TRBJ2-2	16	TGCGCCAGCAGCCAAGATAGGGTAGGAGGGTTCGGGGAGCTGTTTTTT	CASSQDRVGGFGELFF
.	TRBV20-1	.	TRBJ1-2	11	TGCAGTGCTAGGGCAGGGGTTGGCTACACCTTC	CSARAGVGYTF
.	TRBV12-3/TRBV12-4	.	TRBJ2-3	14	TGTGCCAGCAGTGGGAGGCGTTTCACAGATACGCAGTATTTT	CASSGRRFTDTQYF
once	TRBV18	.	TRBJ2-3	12	TGTGCCAGCTCACAGGGGCTGGATACGCAGTATTTT	CASSQGLDTQYF
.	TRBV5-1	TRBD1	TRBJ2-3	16	TGCGCCAGCAGCTTATTAACAGGGGTCGGCACAGATACGCAGTATTTT	CASSLLTGVGTDTQYF
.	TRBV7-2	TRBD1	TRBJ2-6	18	TGTGCCAGCAGCCCCCCGGGACAGGTTTTCTCTGGGGCCAACGTCCTGACTTTC	CASSPPGQVFSGANVLTF
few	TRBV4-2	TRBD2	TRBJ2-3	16	TGTGCCAGCAGCCAACGTTCGAGCGGGGCCACAGATACGCAGTATTTT	CASSQRSSGATDTQYF
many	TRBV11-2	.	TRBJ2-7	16	TGTGCCAGCACCTCAATCGGACGGGTCAACTCCTACGAGCAGTACTTC	CASTSIGRVNSYEQYF
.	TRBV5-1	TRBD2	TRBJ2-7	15	TGCGCCAGCAGCTTGGGGGCTAGCGGATCCTACGAGCAGTACTTC	CASSLGASGSYEQYF
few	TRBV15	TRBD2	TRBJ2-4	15	TGTGCCACCTCTAGCGGGGGGGCCCCCTTAGGCATTCAGTACTTC	CATSSGGAPLGIQYF
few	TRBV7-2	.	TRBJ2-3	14	TGTGCCAGCAGCCCGCACTCACCCCCAGATACGCAGTATTTT	CASSPHSPPDTQYF
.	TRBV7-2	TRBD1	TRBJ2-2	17	TGTGCCAGCAGCTTAAGCCCCTGGACAGGATCCGCCGGGGAGCTGTTTTTT	CASSLSPWTGSAGELFF
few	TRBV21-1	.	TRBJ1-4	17	TGTGCCAGCAGCAAAGCAGGGGACATAGCTTCAAATGAAAAACTGTTTTTT	CASSKAGDIASNEKLFF
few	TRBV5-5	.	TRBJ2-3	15	TGTGCCAGCAGCTTGGTTCCAGGAGCGCAATATACGCAGTATTTT	CASSLVPGAQYTQYF
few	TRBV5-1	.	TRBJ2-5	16	TGCGCCAGCAGCTTGGTTGGGGTGGGGGGTCAAGAGACCCAGTACTTC	CASSLVGVGGQETQYF